This TCR beta chain was recorded in a study of T cells in Graves' hyperthyroidism and ophthalmopathy. General study points: Ophthalmopathy and stable hyperthyroidism were told apart by a 13 V-J model. Among clonotypes expanded in thyroid above 0.001, most were also found in blood.

The CDR3 is 15 residues long. V gave up 8 bases and J gave up 2 bases, with 18 bases separating them. Looked up from germline, CDR1 is MDHEN and CDR2 is SYDVKM. Uncontrolled infection, other autoimmune disease, pregnancy or lactation led to exclusion. Amplification of TCR beta CDR3 regions used RNA as the template. HTBI primers were employed in a first-round RT-PCR of the TCR CDR3. In TCRdb, the multiplex PCR reads were re-called with MiXCR into one record per CDR3 protein. The sample records some 500,000 distinct CDR3 sequences, under 15% being singletons. Ten or more counts support this clonotype. Its target is unknown.

The sample consisted of blood. The chain recombines TRBV28 with TRBJ2-5, with D possibly being TRBD1 (5 bases). This receptor was taken from a young woman with Graves' hyperthyroidism. The CDR3 bases are TGTGCCAGCTCCTACAGGTCCCTAATACAAGAGACCCAGTACTTC. As protein: CASSYRSLIQETQYF.